These T cell receptor beta chains were read from a single sample in a study of shared T cell receptors in the human thymus. Data came from immunoSEQ multiplex PCR; TCRdb stores just in-frame clones and leaves some out. The table has about 660,000 clones, approximately 89% seen once; the top ten hold under 0.01%. Separately, the same data were catalogued under a study of human thymus T cells.

The sequencing sample was made of thymocytes. These receptors originate from a boy under two years old with a congenital heart defect. Both conserved end residues are part of each CDR3. A D gene is named only where the DNA matches it firmly. Clone size is not always given. Where it is, it says once, few, many or a class for expanded clones.

cdr3_aa | cdr3_nt | j_call | v_call | d_call | clone_size
CASTPSQGYGYTF | TGTGCCAGCACCCCCTCCCAGGGTTATGGCTACACCTTC | TRBJ1-2 | TRBV5-6 | - | few
CASSFSGHRSGNTIYF | TGTGCCAGCAGCTTTTCGGGACATCGCTCTGGAAACACCATATATTTT | TRBJ1-3 | TRBV7-9 | - | -
CASSQGGVWEGNEQYF | TGTGCCAGCAGCCAAGGAGGGGTTTGGGAGGGAAACGAGCAGTACTTC | TRBJ2-7 | TRBV14 | TRBD2 | -
CASSLTGGADTGELFF | TGTGCCAGCAGTTTAACAGGGGGCGCGGACACCGGGGAGCTGTTTTTT | TRBJ2-2 | TRBV28 | TRBD1 | -
CASSLGGKAESYEQYF | TGTGCCAGCAGCTTAGGAGGTAAAGCGGAGTCCTACGAGCAGTACTTC | TRBJ2-7 | TRBV7-2 | - | once
CASSQDPLLAGEYNEQFF | TGTGCCAGCAGCCAAGATCCTCTACTAGCGGGGGAGTACAATGAGCAGTTCTTC | TRBJ2-1 | TRBV4-2 | TRBD2 | few
CASSQDRGRRNSNQPQHF | TGCGCCAGCAGCCAAGATAGGGGCAGGAGAAATAGCAATCAGCCCCAGCATTTT | TRBJ1-5 | TRBV4-1 | - | -
CASRTRGYNSPLHF | TGTGCCAGCAGAACCAGGGGATATAATTCACCCCTCCACTTT | TRBJ1-6 | TRBV28 | - | -
CASSPQGSSPLHF | TGTGCCAGCAGCCCCCAGGGTAGTTCACCCCTCCACTTT | TRBJ1-6 | TRBV14 | - | few
CASSLEWDRGHSNQPQHF | TGTGCCAGCAGCTTAGAGTGGGACAGGGGGCATAGCAATCAGCCCCAGCATTTT | TRBJ1-5 | TRBV7-2 | TRBD1 | -
CASSLGDRDSNQPQHF | TGTGCCAGCAGCTTAGGGGACAGGGATAGCAATCAGCCCCAGCATTTT | TRBJ1-5 | TRBV7-8 | TRBD1 | -
CASSSNRGRNQPQHF | TGTGCCAGCAGCTCGAACAGGGGGCGAAATCAGCCCCAGCATTTT | TRBJ1-5 | TRBV7-2 | TRBD1 | -
CASSQGVTREAGELFF | TGCGCCAGCAGCCAAGGGGTAACTAGAGAAGCCGGGGAGCTGTTTTTT | TRBJ2-2 | TRBV4-1 | - | -
CASARTGSSGELFF | TGTGCCAGCGCCAGGACAGGTTCATCCGGGGAGCTGTTTTTT | TRBJ2-2 | TRBV28 | TRBD1 | -
CASSASTGTGSTEAFF | TGTGCCAGCAGCGCAAGCACCGGGACAGGGAGCACTGAAGCTTTCTTT | TRBJ1-1 | TRBV7-9 | TRBD1 | -
CASSYSEYTGELFF | TGTGCCAGCAGTTACTCGGAGTACACCGGGGAGCTGTTTTTT | TRBJ2-2 | TRBV6-6 | - | -
CASSLRGRIGAFF | TGTGCCAGCAGTTTACGGGGTAGGATTGGAGCTTTCTTT | TRBJ1-1 | TRBV28 | - | -
CASSLVATSGLAGAGSRETQYF | TGCGCCAGCAGCTTGGTGGCGACCTCGGGACTAGCGGGAGCTGGCAGTCGGGAGACCCAGTACTTC | TRBJ2-5 | TRBV5-1 | TRBD2 | -
CASSQEGFFYNEQFF | TGCGCCAGCAGCCAAGAGGGCTTTTTTTACAATGAGCAGTTCTTC | TRBJ2-1 | TRBV4-3 | - | -
CASSTLTGQESSSYEQYF | TGTGCCAGCAGCACCCTCACCGGACAGGAATCAAGCTCCTACGAGCAGTACTTC | TRBJ2-7 | TRBV7-2 | TRBD1 | -
CASSQAGPSGSWGYEQYF | TGCGCCAGCAGCCAAGCCGGACCTAGCGGGAGTTGGGGCTACGAGCAGTACTTC | TRBJ2-7 | TRBV4-3 | TRBD2 | few
CASSLEGQSCEQYF | TGTGCCAGCAGCTTAGAGGGACAGTCCTGCGAGCAGTACTTC | TRBJ2-7 | TRBV11-2 | TRBD1 | -
CSVATEESPYEQYF | TGCAGCGTCGCCACCGAAGAGTCCCCCTACGAGCAGTACTTC | TRBJ2-7 | TRBV29-1 | - | -
CASSLARWAPANEQFF | TGTGCCAGCAGCTTGGCCAGATGGGCTCCGGCCAATGAGCAGTTCTTC | TRBJ2-1 | TRBV5-4 | - | -
CASSTAGPSSYNEQFF | TGCGCCAGCAGCACCGCAGGGCCCAGCTCCTACAATGAGCAGTTCTTC | TRBJ2-1 | TRBV10-1 | - | -
CASSLGSDTGELFF | TGTGCCAGCAGCCTCGGGAGTGACACCGGGGAGCTGTTTTTT | TRBJ2-2 | TRBV5-5 | - | -
CASSQEGSEQYF | TGCGCCAGCAGCCAAGAGGGGAGCGAGCAGTACTTC | TRBJ2-7 | TRBV4-3 | - | -
CASRTGGTGELFF | TGTGCCAGCAGGACAGGAGGCACCGGGGAGCTGTTTTTT | TRBJ2-2 | TRBV9 | - | -
CASSSASKTPSGPSYEQYF | TGTGCCAGCAGCTCAGCCAGTAAAACCCCTAGCGGGCCTTCCTACGAGCAGTACTTC | TRBJ2-7 | TRBV7-2 | TRBD2 | -